This T cell receptor (beta chain) came from a study of blood T cell repertoires in COVID-19. The overall study: Researchers got acute and convalescent COVID-19 samples from the United States, Italy and Spain.

V gave up 2 bases and J gave up 2 bases; unmatched junction bases: 1. Germline-derived CDR1 and CDR2 are SGHDT and YYEEEE. There are 14 residues in the CDR3. Sequenced by immunoSEQ multiplex PCR; TCRdb stores in-frame clones only, minus some. The table has some 120,000 clones, approximately 77% seen once. The receptor comes from a human donor in a cohort sampled during active COVID-19. V and J are TRBV5-6 and TRBJ2-1, with 7 bases lining up with TRBD2. Sequenced material: peripheral blood. Written as DNA, the CDR3 is TGTGCCAGCAGCTTACTAGCGCCCTACAATGAGCAGTTCTTC. It encodes CASSLLAPYNEQFF.